The next 23 T cell receptor beta chains were all read from a single sample in a study of blood T cells in healthy people across ages. A sample-barcoded 5' primer and a J-beta primer mix were used in a second PCR of roughly 7 to 11 cycles. TCRdb fed the 5' RACE reads into MiXCR, producing one record per CDR3 protein. The data hold about 670,000 distinct CDR3 sequences, with 52% observed a single time. The source material was blood. The receptor set was obtained from an elderly woman in good health.

This clonotype was observed many times. The V gene is TRBV25-1, the J gene TRBJ2-3, with TRBD2 matching over 13 bases. Germline V CDR1 and CDR2: MGHDK, SYGVNS. J gave up 4 bases and V 3 bases, and 10 bases lay outside the gene matches. The CDR3 has 18 residues. The CDR3 reads CASSELKGLAGTPDTQYF. CDR3 DNA sequence: TGTGCCAGCAGTGAGCTAAAGGGACTAGCGGGAACCCCAGATACGCAGTATTTT.

V gene TRBV29-1 combines with J gene TRBJ1-5; possible D gene TRBD1, 6 bases. The DNA end favors TRBJ2-3, so the J call may be wrong. The CDR3 has 14 residues. Germline V CDR1 and CDR2: SQVTM, ANQGSEA. CDR3 loop: CSVVTGISSQPQYF. The CDR3 nucleotides are TGCAGCGTTGTTACAGGGATAAGCAGTCAGCCCCAGTATTTT.

This clonotype was found many times. This chain uses TRBV5-5 with TRBJ2-1; D possibly matches TRBD1 or TRBD2 (5 bases each). This CDR3 region has 13 residues. Trimming took 1 base from V and 9 from J, leaving 11 bases between them. Germline-derived CDR1 and CDR2 are SGHKS and YYEKEE (reference sequence). The CDR3 region is CASSLREGTEQFF. CDR3 DNA: TGTGCCAGCAGCTTGAGAGAGGGGACTGAGCAGTTCTTC.

This clonotype was seen ten or more times. J is TRBJ2-1 and V is TRBV10-3, with 8 bases identical to TRBD2. Germline loops: CDR1 ENHRY, CDR2 SYGVKD. The length of the CDR3 is 14 residues. J lost 15 bases, V lost 2 bases, and 12 bases had no gene match. CDR3 in DNA: TGTGCCATCAGTGAGGCGGGACTAGGGTTTCTTCTGTTCTTC. It encodes CAISEAGLGFLLFF.

V usage is TRBV5-1 and J usage is TRBJ2-1; tentatively, D is TRBD1 or TRBD2 (5 bases each). The CDR3 extends over 15 amino acids. CDR1 is SGHRS, CDR2 YFSETQ, per germline. Trimming removed 0 bases from V and 10 bases from J, with 17 bases in between. CDR3 DNA sequence: TGCGCCAGCAGCTTGGGGGACCTTTCCCGGGACGAGCAGTTCTTC. This gives the protein CASSLGDLSRDEQFF.

V is TRBV12-3 or TRBV12-4 and J is TRBJ2-7; TRBD1 might be the D (5 bases). The DNA end is a closer match to TRBJ2-4, so the J assignment may be wrong. CDR3 length: 16 amino acids. This CDR3 is CASSPRGQTLRDIQYF. For the CDR3, the DNA is TGTGCCAGCAGTCCAAGGGGCCAGACCCTTCGGGACATTCAGTACTTC.

The V gene is TRBV3-1, the J gene TRBJ2-7; tentative D call: TRBD2 (6 bases). With 0 bases removed from V and 1 base from J, the gap between germline ends came to 13 bases. CDR1 and CDR2 from the germline V gene are LGHDT and YNNKEL (reference sequence). CDR3 length: 16 amino acids. As DNA, the CDR3 is TGTGCCAGCAGCCAAGACTCGGGGGTCTCGTCCTACGAGCAGTACTTC. Protein: CASSQDSGVSSYEQYF.

Concerning this clonotype itself: This may come from a read error, since a much larger clone is one base off. This rearrangement joins TRBV5-6 to TRBJ2-4; D uncertain. Germline assignment: CDR1 SGHDT and CDR2 YYEEEE. There are 15 residues in the CDR3. CDR3 DNA: TGTGCCAGCAGCTTTTTCGGCGTAGCCAAATACATTCAGTACTTC. Translating it yields CASSFFGVAKYIQYF.

This clonotype was seen only a few times. The V gene is TRBV7-9, the J gene TRBJ1-2; D gene ambiguous. CDR3 length equals 15 residues. V was cut by 5 bases and J by 4 bases, with 17 bases left in between. The germline CDR1 and CDR2 sequences are SEHNR and FQNEAQ (reference sequence). The CDR3 spells CASSPTPETFYGYTF. In nucleotides, the CDR3 is TGTGCCAGCAGCCCTACGCCGGAAACCTTCTATGGCTACACCTTC.

The chain uses TRBV27 and TRBJ2-7; 9 bases are a match to TRBD1. CDR1 is MNHEY, CDR2 SMNVEV, per germline (reference sequence). The CDR3 is made up of 14 amino acids. V was clipped by 3 bases and J by 7 bases; unmatched bases: 7. CDR3 loop: CASSFWTGDGEQYF. CDR3 sequence (DNA): TGTGCCAGCAGTTTCTGGACAGGGGATGGGGAGCAGTACTTC.

This rearrangement joins TRBV21-1 to TRBJ2-3; TRBD1, the table's D call, was not compared with the DNA. TRBV21-1 is shown as a pseudogene. The length of the CDR3 is 17 residues. In DNA form, the CDR3 reads TGTGCCAGCAGCTCATGGGGGAACAGGGGATGCACAGATACGCAGTATTTT. Translated: CASSSWGNRGCTDTQYF.

As regards this clonotype: A much larger clone lies one base from this, so it may be a read error. This chain links TRBV29-1 with TRBJ2-1; D may match TRBD1 or TRBD2 (6 bases each). The CDR3 sequence is 12 residues long. CDR1 and CDR2 from the germline V gene are SQVTM and ANQGSEA. V dropped 6 bases and J dropped 10 bases, with 16 bases sitting between them. This CDR3 reads CSVNRGPEEQFF. In DNA, the CDR3 is TGCAGCGTAAACCGGGGGCCTGAGGAGCAGTTCTTC.

There are many counts of this clonotype. The chain links TRBV20-1 to TRBJ2-1; 7 bases are a match to TRBD1. There are 13 residues in the CDR3. Per germline, CDR1 DFQATT and CDR2 SNEGSKA (reference sequence). The CDR3 DNA reads as TGCAGCGCCACGCGAGGGGGCAGGGATGAGCAGTTCTTC. This sequence encodes CSATRGGRDEQFF.

This clonotype has at least ten counts. V gene TRBV7-3 combines with J gene TRBJ2-1, with D tentatively TRBD2 (6 bases). CDR1 is SGHTA and CDR2 is FQGTGA in the germline V gene. Trimming cost V 3 bases and J 8 bases, with 14 bases left between them. The CDR3 consists of 14 residues. The CDR3 here is CASSLRTTGYEQFF. The CDR3 DNA follows: TGTGCCAGCAGCTTGAGGACTACGGGGTATGAGCAGTTCTTC.

The rearrangement joins TRBV7-6 to TRBJ2-3, with D perhaps TRBD1 (6 bases). This CDR3 contains 16 residues. V lost 5 bases and J 2 bases, leaving 17 bases between the germline ends. Germline-derived CDR1 and CDR2 are SGHVS and FNYEAQ. The CDR3 region is CASSPPSDRNTDTQYF. The DNA for the CDR3 is TGTGCCAGCAGCCCCCCTTCGGACAGAAACACAGATACGCAGTATTTT. Filled out from reference TRBV7-6 and TRBJ2-3, the complete variable domain reads GAGVSQSPRYKVTKRGQDVALRCDPISGHVSLYWYRQALGQGPEFLTYFNYEAQQDKSGLPNDRFSAERPEGSISTLTIQRTEQRDSAMYRCASSPPSDRNTDTQYFGPGTRLTVL.

This clonotype came up many times. V usage is TRBV20-1 and J usage is TRBJ2-7, with 8 bases lining up with TRBD2. This CDR3 has 14 amino acids. Germline values: CDR1 DFQATT, CDR2 SNEGSKA (reference sequence). With 3 bases clipped from V and 5 bases from J, the junction kept 9 bases outside the gene matches. The CDR3 reads CSASFAGGINEQYF. Here the CDR3 DNA reads TGCAGTGCTAGTTTTGCGGGAGGAATCAACGAGCAGTACTTC.

In its sample, this clonotype was seen once. The chain has TRBV2 and TRBJ2-1; no reliable D call. Germline CDR1 reads SNHLY; CDR2 reads FYNNEI. This CDR3 contains 14 residues. V lost 4 bases and J 5 bases, leaving 12 bases between the germline ends. The CDR3 here is CASSVRAADNEQFF. DNA of the CDR3: TGTGCCAGCAGTGTGCGAGCAGCAGACAATGAGCAGTTCTTC. The full variable domain, its missing parts supplied by reference TRBV2 and TRBJ2-1, is EPEVTQTPSHQVTQMGQEVILRCVPISNHLYFYWYRQILGQKVEFLVSFYNNEISEKSEIFDDQFSVERPDGSNFTLKIRSTKLEDSAMYFCASSVRAADNEQFFGPGTRLTVL.

This clonotype was counted only a few times. The chain joins TRBV5-1 to TRBJ2-1; the D gene is possibly TRBD2 (6 bases). Germline loops: CDR1 SGHRS, CDR2 YFSETQ. CDR3 length equals 16 residues. The V and J ends lost 2 bases and 0 bases respectively, with 12 bases between them. The CDR3 region is CASSLGTSSSYNEQFF. The CDR3 coding sequence is TGCGCCAGCAGCTTAGGGACTTCGAGCTCCTACAATGAGCAGTTCTTC.

Worth noting for this clonotype: A much bigger clone sits one base away, suggesting this may be a read error. The rearrangement joins TRBV20-1 to TRBJ1-4; weak D call: TRBD1 (5 bases). V was trimmed by 7 bases and J by 2 bases, leaving 11 bases between them. There are 13 residues in the CDR3. Germline V gene sequence: CDR1 DFQATT, CDR2 SNEGSKA (reference sequence). The CDR3 spells CSGAGRTNEKLFF. CDR3 in DNA: TGCAGTGGCGCGGGACGGACTAATGAAAAACTGTTTTTT.

The V call is TRBV10-3, the J call TRBJ2-3, with TRBD2 identical over 8 bases. The germline V gene encodes CDR1 ENHRY and CDR2 SYGVKD. The CDR3 sequence is 15 residues long. J gave up 0 bases and V 4 bases, and 3 bases lay outside the gene matches. The CDR3 DNA is TGTGCCATCAGTGGTAGCGGGACGAGCACAGATACGCAGTATTTT. Protein: CAISGSGTSTDTQYF.

Only one count was recorded for this clonotype. Given a much more abundant clone one base away, this may be a read error. This sequence joins TRBV7-9 and TRBJ2-1; no firm D call. CDR1 is SEHNR and CDR2 is FQNEAQ in the germline V gene (reference sequence). CDR3 length: 12 residues. In DNA, the CDR3 is TGTGCCAACAGCTTAGAATTCTATGAGCAGTTCTTC. Translating it yields CANSLEFYEQFF.

The CDR3 sequence: CASSARQGSYEQYF. Here the CDR3 DNA reads TGTGCCAGCAGCGCCCGACAGGGTAGTTACGAGCAGTACTTC. The chain uses TRBV7-2 and TRBJ2-7, with 7 bases lining up with TRBD1. The J segment lost 4 bases and the V segment lost 5 bases, leaving 8 bases of the junction unmatched. This CDR3 contains 14 residues. Germline values: CDR1 SGHTA, CDR2 FQGNSA.

V gene TRBV20-1 combines with J gene TRBJ2-5, with unresolved D. The germline V and J ends were trimmed by 6 bases and 1 base, with 9 bases remaining between them. The CDR3 has 12 residues. Germline values: CDR1 DFQATT, CDR2 SNEGSKA (reference sequence). The CDR3 coding sequence is TGCAGTGCCTCCGGGCCCCAAGAGACCCAGTACTTC. Translating it yields CSASGPQETQYF.